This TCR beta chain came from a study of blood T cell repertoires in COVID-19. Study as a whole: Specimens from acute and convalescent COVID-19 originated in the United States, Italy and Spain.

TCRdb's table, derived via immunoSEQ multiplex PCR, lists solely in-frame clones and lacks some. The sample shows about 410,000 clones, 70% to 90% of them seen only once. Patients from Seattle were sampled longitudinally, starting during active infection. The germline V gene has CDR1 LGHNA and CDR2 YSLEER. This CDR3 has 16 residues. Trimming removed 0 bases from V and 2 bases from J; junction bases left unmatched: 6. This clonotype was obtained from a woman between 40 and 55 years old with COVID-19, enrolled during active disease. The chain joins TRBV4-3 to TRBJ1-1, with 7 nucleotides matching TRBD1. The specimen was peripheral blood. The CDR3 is CASSQDGTVLNTEAFF. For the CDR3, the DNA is TGCGCCAGCAGCCAAGATGGGACAGTTCTTAACACTGAAGCTTTCTTT.